Sequencing of this TCR beta chain was carried out in a study of CD8+ T cells in alopecia areata. Sequencing templates came from extracted RNA that was reverse transcribed into cDNA. Assay: immunoSEQ multiplex PCR; the TCRdb copy retains only in-frame clones and omits some. This table has 45,000 to 70,000 clones, 96% appearing once. The sample in question was CD8+ T cells sorted from blood, obtained at week 0. The clonotype originates from a human donor with alopecia areata.

The CDR3 DNA reads as TGTGCCAGCAGTTACTCGACCACCGGGTCGGTAGGCTACACCTTC. It specifies CASSYSTTGSVGYTF. This chain connects TRBV6-5 to TRBJ1-2; D is uncertain. The V end was cut by 0 bases, the J end by 8 bases, with 16 bases between. The CDR3 covers 15 residues. Germline CDR1 and CDR2: MNHEY and SVGAGI.